This T cell receptor beta chain was captured in a study of blood T cells in healthy people across ages. Study overall: The capture of about one barcoded beta molecule per two T cells was achieved by template switching.

Concerning this clonotype itself: Since a much larger clone is just one base distant, this may be a read error.

RNA extraction gave at least 5 micrograms of total RNA per sample. Primers used in a second PCR of about 6 to 11 cycles were a sample-barcoded 5' primer and a J-beta primer mix. Every molecule of cDNA carried a tag from a template-switch adaptor with 12 random nucleotides. All samples yielded 2.5 million or more CDR3-containing paired-end reads. TCRdb re-called the 5' RACE reads through MiXCR, storing one row per CDR3 protein. The sample records about 1.1 million distinct CDR3 sequences, 35% to 40% being singletons. The CDR3 length is 12 residues. The germline gives CDR1 SEHNR, CDR2 FQNEAQ (reference sequence).

Sequencing used blood. This clonotype was obtained from a young man in good health. The rearrangement joins TRBV7-9 to TRBJ2-2, with unresolved D. CDR3 in amino acids: CTSSLLSGELFF. CDR3 nucleotides: TGTACCAGCAGCTTATTGAGCGGGGAGCTGTTTTTT.